Below, 18 T cell receptor beta chains from the same sample are listed, as sequenced in a study of blood T cell repertoires in COVID-19. The protocol was immunoSEQ multiplex PCR, while the TCRdb copy is restricted to in-frame clones and leaves out a portion. The sample has hundreds of thousands of clones; about 86% are singletons. The sequenced material came from PBMCs or T cells enriched from blood (not recorded which). All receptors come from a woman between 45 and 60 years old who had recovered from COVID-19.

Only one count was recorded for this clone. V is TRBV7-9 and J is TRBJ1-1; TRBD1 matches 7 bases. J gave up 7 bases and V 6 bases, and 8 bases lay outside the gene matches. Germline V CDR1 and CDR2: SEHNR, FQNEAQ (reference sequence). The CDR3 covers 13 residues. The CDR3 region is CASSLQGLGEAFF. CDR3 nucleotides: TGTGCCAGCAGTCTACAGGGGTTGGGTGAAGCTTTCTTT.

The chain employs TRBV4-2 and TRBJ1-2, with a tentative D call TRBD1 (5 bases). Germline V lookup: CDR1 LGHNA, CDR2 YNFKEQ. This CDR3 region has 17 residues. Deletions cut 0 bases from V and 0 bases from J, with 14 bases between. Written as DNA, the CDR3 is TGTGCCAGCAGCCAAGAACCTGGGGCGAGAGCTAACTATGGCTACACCTTC. Its translation: CASSQEPGARANYGYTF.

The chain combines TRBV15 with TRBJ1-1, with D unresolved. V shed 3 bases and J shed 1 base, with 12 bases lying between them. Germline CDR1 LNHNV, CDR2 YYDKDF (reference sequence). This CDR3 spans 15 amino acids. CDR3 amino acids: CATSSRGSGNTEAFF. The CDR3 nucleotides read TGTGCCACCAGCAGCAGAGGGTCGGGGAACACTGAAGCTTTCTTT.

The CDR3 spells CASSLGQSGNTIYF. The CDR3, as DNA: TGCGCCAGCAGCTTGGGGCAGTCTGGAAACACCATATATTTT. The V and J genes are TRBV5-1 and TRBJ1-3; no reliable D call. CDR1 and CDR2 from the germline V gene are SGHRS and YFSETQ. The CDR3 totals 14 residues. V lost 0 bases and J 1 base, leaving 5 bases between the germline ends.

This clone has a single count. The chain employs TRBV19 and TRBJ2-1; weak D call: TRBD1 (6 bases). Germline V gene data show CDR1 as LNHDA and CDR2 as SQIVND (reference sequence). V was trimmed by 5 bases and J by 7 bases, leaving 21 bases between them. The CDR3 sequence is 16 residues long. CDR3 protein: CASSSAQGSLRNEQFF. The CDR3, as DNA: TGTGCCAGTAGTTCCGCCCAGGGGAGCTTGAGAAATGAGCAGTTCTTC. The complete variable domain, with remaining parts taken from reference TRBV19 and TRBJ2-1, reads DGGITQSPKYLFRKEGQNVTLSCEQNLNHDAMYWYRQDPGQGLRLIYYSQIVNDFQKGDIAEGYSVSREKKESFPLTVTSAQKNPTAFYLCASSSAQGSLRNEQFFGPGTRLTVL.

The J gene is TRBJ1-5, the V gene TRBV2; D gene uncertain. This CDR3 is 15 amino acids long. Trimming cost V 6 bases and J 0 bases, with 12 bases left between them. Germline CDR1 reads SNHLY; CDR2 reads FYNNEI. The CDR3 DNA reads TGTGCCAGCAGGGTACATGATAATAGCAATCAGCCCCAGCATTTT. Translating gives CASRVHDNSNQPQHF.

This chain links TRBV10-1 with TRBJ1-2; TRBD1 is a possible D gene (6 bases). Germline V gene lookup returns CDR1 WNHNN and CDR2 SYGVQD (reference sequence). The CDR3 length is 11 residues. Trimming took off 5 bases at V and 6 bases at J, with 7 bases between the two ends. The CDR3 sequence is CASSHRDGYTF. The CDR3, as DNA: TGCGCCAGCAGTCACAGGGATGGCTACACCTTC.

Details on this clone: A read error is likely, as this CDR3 ends without the conserved phenylalanine or tryptophan. It is unclear where the CDR3 begins or ends on the DNA, so no DNA is shown, and the CDR3 is as TCRdb lists it. The genes are TRBV28 and TRBJ1-2; the table assigns TRBD1, which was not confirmed against the DNA. The CDR3 length is 12 residues, termini included. Germline V gene data show CDR1 as MDHEN and CDR2 as SYDVKM. The chain's CDR3 is CASSTTQGSILA.

The chain is built from TRBV7-6 and TRBJ2-5; 11 bases fit TRBD1. The CDR3 spans 14 residues. Per germline, CDR1 SGHVS and CDR2 FNYEAQ. V was pared by 6 bases and J by 5 bases, with 5 bases of the junction left unmatched. CDR3 sequence reads: CASREGQGGETQYF. DNA for the CDR3: TGTGCCAGCAGAGAGGGACAGGGGGGGGAGACCCAGTACTTC.

The CDR3 spells CASSTGLAGGPGDTQYF. Written as DNA, the CDR3 is TGCGCCAGCAGCACCGGACTAGCGGGGGGGCCGGGAGATACGCAGTATTTT. The rearrangement uses TRBV5-1 and TRBJ2-3; 15 bases match TRBD2. V was pared by 4 bases and J by 5 bases, with 8 bases of the junction left unmatched. Germline-derived CDR1 and CDR2 are SGHRS and YFSETQ. The CDR3 runs 17 residues.

The CDR3 nucleotides are TGTGCCAGCTCCCTGATCGGCGGGGAGAATTCACCCCTCCACTTT. Translated, it gives CASSLIGGENSPLHF. The chain carries TRBV27 and TRBJ1-6, with D unclear. Germline CDR1 reads MNHEY; CDR2 reads SMNVEV (reference sequence). The V end lost 8 bases, the J end lost 7 bases, and 18 bases lay between the germline ends. CDR3 length: 15 residues.

The chain joins TRBV19 to TRBJ2-3; D may be TRBD2 (6 bases). The V and J ends lost 5 bases and 4 bases respectively, with 16 bases between them. The CDR3 has 15 residues. In germline, CDR1 is LNHDA, CDR2 SQIVND (reference sequence). For the CDR3, the DNA is TGTGCCAGTAGTGTGGGGGGAGTGGGTGCAGATACGCAGTATTTT. Translated: CASSVGGVGADTQYF. Drawing the rest from reference TRBV19 and TRBJ2-3, the complete variable domain is DGGITQSPKYLFRKEGQNVTLSCEQNLNHDAMYWYRQDPGQGLRLIYYSQIVNDFQKGDIAEGYSVSREKKESFPLTVTSAQKNPTAFYLCASSVGGVGADTQYFGPGTRLTVL.

CDR3 sequence reads: CASSFPRGAYTEAFF. CDR3 in DNA: TGTGCCAGCAGTTTCCCCCGGGGGGCTTACACTGAAGCTTTCTTT. The chain employs TRBV6-5 and TRBJ1-1, with D perhaps matching TRBD1 (6 bases). Trimming took 4 bases from V and 3 from J, leaving 15 bases between them. The length of the CDR3 is 15 residues. CDR1 is MNHEY, CDR2 SVGAGI, per germline.

This chain connects TRBV7-2 to TRBJ2-7; D remains ambiguous. Looked up from germline, CDR1 is SGHTA and CDR2 is FQGNSA. V lost 4 bases to trimming and J lost 2 bases, with 15 bases between them. The CDR3 has 15 residues. The CDR3 spells CASSSQGGRTYEQYF. CDR3 DNA sequence: TGTGCCAGCAGCTCCCAAGGCGGCAGAACCTACGAGCAGTACTTC.

Comments on this clone: The junction differs from germline at one of its ends, possibly a read error. The rearrangement joins TRBV12-3 or TRBV12-4 to TRBJ2-7; TRBD2 agrees at 14 bases. CDR3 length equals 13 residues. The CDR3 loop reads CASSTGLAGEPLF. CDR3 DNA sequence: TGTGCCAGCAGTACGGGACTAGCGGGGGAGCCACTCTTC.

The chain carries TRBV27 and TRBJ1-1, with D maybe TRBD1 (6 bases). V dropped 8 bases and J dropped 0 bases, with 13 bases sitting between them. The CDR3 is made up of 14 amino acids. The V gene's germline CDR1 is MNHEY and CDR2 SMNVEV (reference sequence). The CDR3 DNA sequence: TGTGCCAGCTCCTTTGGGGGCATGAACACTGAAGCTTTCTTT. Translating it yields CASSFGGMNTEAFF.

This clone came up a few times. This chain connects TRBV2 to TRBJ1-2; 10 bases are shared with TRBD1. The CDR3 extends over 19 amino acids. Germline CDR1 SNHLY, CDR2 FYNNEI. With V trimmed by 0 bases and J by 5 bases, 15 bases remained unmatched. CDR3: CASSEALLWGQGISYGYTF. The CDR3, as DNA: TGTGCCAGCAGTGAAGCGCTTCTCTGGGGACAGGGGATATCTTATGGCTACACCTTC.

The V and J genes are TRBV7-9 and TRBJ1-1; D is unclear. In germline, CDR1 is SEHNR, CDR2 FQNEAQ (reference sequence). The length of the CDR3 is 13 residues. V was trimmed by 3 bases and J by 2 bases, leaving 7 bases between them. The CDR3 bases are TGTGCCAGCAGCTTCACTTCAAACACTGAAGCTTTCTTT. Encoded protein: CASSFTSNTEAFF.